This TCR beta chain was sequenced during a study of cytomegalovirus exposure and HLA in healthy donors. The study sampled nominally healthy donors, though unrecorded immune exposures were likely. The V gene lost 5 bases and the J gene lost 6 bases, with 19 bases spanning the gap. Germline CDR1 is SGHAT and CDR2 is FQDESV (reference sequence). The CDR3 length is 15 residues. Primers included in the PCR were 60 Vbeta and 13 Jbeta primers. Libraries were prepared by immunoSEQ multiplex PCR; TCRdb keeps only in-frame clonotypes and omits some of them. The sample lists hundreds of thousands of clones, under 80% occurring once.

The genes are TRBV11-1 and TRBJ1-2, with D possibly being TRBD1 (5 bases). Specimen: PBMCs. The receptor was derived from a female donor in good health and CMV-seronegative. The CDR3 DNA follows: TGTGCCAGCAGCGCGAAACGGCAGGGTTCCGATGGCTACACCTTC. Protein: CASSAKRQGSDGYTF.